This TCR beta chain emerged from a study of T cell responses to AZD1222 COVID-19 vaccine. Study information: Timing groups of about 4 and about 12 weeks for second doses were pooled.

The CDR3 has 16 residues. The germline V gene encodes CDR1 MNHNS and CDR2 SASEGT. The V segment lost 2 bases and the J segment 1 base; nucleotides outside the gene matches: 5. Remarks on this clone: Its antigen is not identified.

Some clones are missing from TCRdb's copy, which holds only in-frame ones; the method was immunoSEQ multiplex PCR. The sample carries 130,000 or so clones, just over 90% recorded once. Overall study findings and caveats: Baseline seropositives among AZD1222 recipients totaled only six. Females outnumbered males among donors, who were mostly white British; clonal diversity was possibly underestimated. Repertoire samples came only from after the peak T cell response.

Sequences were derived from peripheral blood, sampled on day 0 of AZD1222 vaccination. The receptor was isolated from an adult in good health. The genes are TRBV6-1 and TRBJ1-3; 7 bases align to TRBD1. Here the CDR3 DNA reads TGTGCCAGCAGTGAACCTATGACAGGGTCTGGAAACACCATATATTTT. Protein sequence: CASSEPMTGSGNTIYF.